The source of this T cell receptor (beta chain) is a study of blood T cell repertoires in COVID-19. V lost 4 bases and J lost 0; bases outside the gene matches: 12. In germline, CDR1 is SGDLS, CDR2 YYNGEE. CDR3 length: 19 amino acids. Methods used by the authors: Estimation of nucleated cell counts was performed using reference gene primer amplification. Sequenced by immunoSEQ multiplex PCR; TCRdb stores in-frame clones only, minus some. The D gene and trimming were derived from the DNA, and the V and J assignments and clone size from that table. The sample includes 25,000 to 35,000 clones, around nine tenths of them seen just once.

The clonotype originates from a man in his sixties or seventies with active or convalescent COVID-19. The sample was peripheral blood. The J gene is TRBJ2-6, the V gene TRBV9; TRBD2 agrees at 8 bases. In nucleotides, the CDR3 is TGTGCCAGCAGCCCGAATGCACTAGCGGCATTCTCTGGGGCCAACGTCCTGACTTTC. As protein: CASSPNALAAFSGANVLTF.